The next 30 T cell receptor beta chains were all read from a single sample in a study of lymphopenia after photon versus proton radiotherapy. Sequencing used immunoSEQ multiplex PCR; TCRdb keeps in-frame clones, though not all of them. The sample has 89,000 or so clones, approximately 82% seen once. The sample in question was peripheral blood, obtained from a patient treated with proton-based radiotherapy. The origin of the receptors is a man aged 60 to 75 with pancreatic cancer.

The CDR3 DNA reads TGTGCCATCAGTGGGCAATCGAGCTCCTACGAGCAGTACTTC. It yields the protein CAISGQSSSYEQYF. The genes are TRBV10-3 and TRBJ2-7; D is uncertain. This CDR3 contains 14 residues. Germline assignment: CDR1 ENHRY and CDR2 SYGVKD. Deletions cut 4 bases from V and 0 bases from J, with 10 bases between.

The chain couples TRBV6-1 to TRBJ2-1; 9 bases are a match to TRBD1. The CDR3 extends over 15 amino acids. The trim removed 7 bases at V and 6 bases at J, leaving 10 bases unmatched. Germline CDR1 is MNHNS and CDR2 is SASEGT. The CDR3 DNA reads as TGTGCCAGCATTCAACTAGGACAGGGGTTCAATGAGCAGTTCTTC. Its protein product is CASIQLGQGFNEQFF.

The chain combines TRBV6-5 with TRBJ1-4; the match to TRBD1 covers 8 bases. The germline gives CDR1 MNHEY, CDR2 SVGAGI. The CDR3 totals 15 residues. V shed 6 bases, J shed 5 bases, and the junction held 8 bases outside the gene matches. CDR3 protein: CASSLTGTGNEKLFF. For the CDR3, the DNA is TGTGCCAGCAGCCTGACTGGGACAGGAAATGAAAAACTGTTTTTT.

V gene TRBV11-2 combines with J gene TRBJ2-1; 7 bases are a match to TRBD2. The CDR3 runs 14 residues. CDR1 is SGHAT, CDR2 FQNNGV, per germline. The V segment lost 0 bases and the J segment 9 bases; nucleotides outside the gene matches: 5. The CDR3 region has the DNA TGTGCCAGCAGCTTAGAGACTAGCCGGGCTGAGCAGTTCTTC. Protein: CASSLETSRAEQFF.

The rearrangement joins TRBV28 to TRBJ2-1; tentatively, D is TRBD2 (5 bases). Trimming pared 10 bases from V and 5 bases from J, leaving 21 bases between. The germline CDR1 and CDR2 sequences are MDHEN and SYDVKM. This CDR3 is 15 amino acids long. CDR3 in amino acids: CATEGLGLGDNEQFF. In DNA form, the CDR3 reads TGTGCCACCGAAGGACTCGGACTGGGCGACAATGAGCAGTTCTTC. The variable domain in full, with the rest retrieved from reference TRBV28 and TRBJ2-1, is DVKVTQSSRYLVKRTGEKVFLECVQDMDHENMFWYRQDPGLGLRLIYFSYDVKMKEKGDIPEGYSVSREKKERFSLILESASTNQTSMYLCATEGLGLGDNEQFFGPGTRLTVL.

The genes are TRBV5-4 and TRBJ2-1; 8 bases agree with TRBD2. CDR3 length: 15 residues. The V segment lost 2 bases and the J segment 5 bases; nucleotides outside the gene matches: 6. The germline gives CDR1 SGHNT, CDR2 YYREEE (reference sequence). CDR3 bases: TGTGCCAGCAGCTTTACCCTAGCGGGTAACAATGAGCAGTTCTTC. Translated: CASSFTLAGNNEQFF. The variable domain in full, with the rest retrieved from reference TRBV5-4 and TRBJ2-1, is ETGVTQSPTHLIKTRGQQVTLRCSSQSGHNTVSWYQQALGQGPQFIFQYYREEENGRGNFPPRFSGLQFPNYSSELNVNALELDDSALYLCASSFTLAGNNEQFFGPGTRLTVL.

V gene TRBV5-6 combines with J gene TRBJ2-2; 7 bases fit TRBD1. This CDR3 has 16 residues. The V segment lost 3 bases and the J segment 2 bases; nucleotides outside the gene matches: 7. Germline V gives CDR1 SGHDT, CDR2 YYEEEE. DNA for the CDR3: TGTGCCAGCAGCTCCGGGACAGCCCGTAACACCGGGGAGCTGTTTTTT. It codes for CASSSGTARNTGELFF.

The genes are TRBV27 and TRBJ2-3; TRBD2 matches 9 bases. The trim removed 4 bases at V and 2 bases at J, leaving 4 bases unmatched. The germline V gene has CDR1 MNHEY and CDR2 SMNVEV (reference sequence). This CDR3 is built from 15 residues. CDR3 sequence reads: CASSYGGRDTDTQYF. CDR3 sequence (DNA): TGTGCCAGCAGTTATGGCGGGAGGGACACAGATACGCAGTATTTT.

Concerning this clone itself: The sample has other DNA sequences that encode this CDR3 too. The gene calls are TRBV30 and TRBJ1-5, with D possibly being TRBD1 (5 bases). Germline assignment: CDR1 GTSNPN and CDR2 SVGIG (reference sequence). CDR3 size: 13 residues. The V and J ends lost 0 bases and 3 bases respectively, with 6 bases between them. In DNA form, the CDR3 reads TGTGCCTGGAGTGTAGGGACCAATCAGCCCCAGCATTTT. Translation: CAWSVGTNQPQHF.

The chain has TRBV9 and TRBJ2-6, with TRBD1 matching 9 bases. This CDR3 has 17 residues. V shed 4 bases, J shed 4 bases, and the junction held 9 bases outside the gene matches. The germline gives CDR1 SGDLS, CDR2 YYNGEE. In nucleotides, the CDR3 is TGTGCCAGCAGCCTCGGGACAGGGTTTCAAGGGGCCAACGTCCTGACTTTC. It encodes CASSLGTGFQGANVLTF.

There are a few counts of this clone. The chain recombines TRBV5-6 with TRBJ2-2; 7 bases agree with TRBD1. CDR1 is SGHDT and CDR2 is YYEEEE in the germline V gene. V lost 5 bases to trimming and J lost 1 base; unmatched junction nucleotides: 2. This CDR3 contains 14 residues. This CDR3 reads CASRRTGNTGELFF. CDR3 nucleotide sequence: TGTGCCAGCAGACGGACAGGGAACACCGGGGAGCTGTTTTTT.

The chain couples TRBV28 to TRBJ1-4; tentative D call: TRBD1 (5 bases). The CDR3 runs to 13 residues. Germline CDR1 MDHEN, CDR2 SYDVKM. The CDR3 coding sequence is TGTGCTTCACGGGGGACAACTAATGAAAAACTGTTTTTT. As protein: CASRGTTNEKLFF. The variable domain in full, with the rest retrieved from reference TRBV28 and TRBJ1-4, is DVKVTQSSRYLVKRTGEKVFLECVQDMDHENMFWYRQDPGLGLRLIYFSYDVKMKEKGDIPEGYSVSREKKERFSLILESASTNQTSMYLCASRGTTNEKLFFGSGTQLSVL.

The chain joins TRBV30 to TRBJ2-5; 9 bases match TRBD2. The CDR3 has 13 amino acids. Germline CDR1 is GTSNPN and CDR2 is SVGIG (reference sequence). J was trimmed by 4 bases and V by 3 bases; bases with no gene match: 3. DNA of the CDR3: TGTGCCTGGAGGACTAGCGGCGGAGAGACCCAGTACTTC. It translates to CAWRTSGGETQYF.

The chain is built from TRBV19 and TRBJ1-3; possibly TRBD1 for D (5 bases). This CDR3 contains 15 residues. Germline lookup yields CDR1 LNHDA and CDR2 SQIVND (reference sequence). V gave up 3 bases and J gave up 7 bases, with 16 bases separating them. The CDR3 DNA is TGTGCCAGTAGTATTTCGGGGCCTCCAGCGAACACCATATATTTT. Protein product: CASSISGPPANTIYF.

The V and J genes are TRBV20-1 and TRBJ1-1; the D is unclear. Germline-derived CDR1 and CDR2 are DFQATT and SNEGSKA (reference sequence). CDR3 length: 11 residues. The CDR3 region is CKALRGTEAFF. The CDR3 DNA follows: TGCAAAGCCCTTCGGGGCACTGAAGCTTTCTTT.

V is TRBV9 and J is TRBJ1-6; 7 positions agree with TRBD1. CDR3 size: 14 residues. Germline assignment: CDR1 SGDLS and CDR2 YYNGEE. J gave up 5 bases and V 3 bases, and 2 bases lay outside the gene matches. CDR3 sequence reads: CASSAGTDNSPLHF. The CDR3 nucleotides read TGTGCCAGCAGCGCTGGGACAGATAATTCACCCCTCCACTTT.

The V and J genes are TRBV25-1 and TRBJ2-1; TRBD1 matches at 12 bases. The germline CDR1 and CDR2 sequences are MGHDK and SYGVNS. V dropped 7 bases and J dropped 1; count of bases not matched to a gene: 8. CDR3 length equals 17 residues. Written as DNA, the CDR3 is TGTGCCAGCAAGGGACAGGGGGCACGTGGGTCCTACAATGAGCAGTTCTTC. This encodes CASKGQGARGSYNEQFF.

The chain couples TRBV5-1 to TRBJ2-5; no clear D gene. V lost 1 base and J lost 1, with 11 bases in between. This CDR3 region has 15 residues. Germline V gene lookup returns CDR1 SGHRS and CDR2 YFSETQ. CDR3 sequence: CASSLFGSLQETQYF. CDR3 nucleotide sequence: TGCGCCAGCAGCTTGTTTGGCAGCCTCCAAGAGACCCAGTACTTC.

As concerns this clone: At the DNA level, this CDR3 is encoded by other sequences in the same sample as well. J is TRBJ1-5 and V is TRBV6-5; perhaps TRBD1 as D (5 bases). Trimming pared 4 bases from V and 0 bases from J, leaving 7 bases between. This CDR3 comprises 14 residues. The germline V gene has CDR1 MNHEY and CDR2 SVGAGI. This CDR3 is CASSSGGSNQPQHF. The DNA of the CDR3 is TGTGCCAGCAGTTCGGGGGGTAGCAATCAGCCCCAGCATTTT.

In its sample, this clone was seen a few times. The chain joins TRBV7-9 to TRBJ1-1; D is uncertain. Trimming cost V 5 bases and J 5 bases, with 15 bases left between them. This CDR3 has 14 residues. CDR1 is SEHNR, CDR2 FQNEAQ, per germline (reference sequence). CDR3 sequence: CASSLAGDLTEAFF. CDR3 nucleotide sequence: TGTGCCAGCAGCCTGGCTGGGGATCTGACTGAAGCTTTCTTT.

The CDR3 sequence is CASSSTGGAPYNEQFF. DNA of the CDR3: TGTGCCAGCAGTTCCACAGGGGGCGCCCCCTACAATGAGCAGTTCTTC. The chain employs TRBV6-5 and TRBJ2-1; TRBD1 aligns across 9 bases. The germline CDR1 and CDR2 sequences are MNHEY and SVGAGI. V shed 4 bases, J shed 2 bases, and the junction held 6 bases outside the gene matches. The CDR3 extends over 16 amino acids.

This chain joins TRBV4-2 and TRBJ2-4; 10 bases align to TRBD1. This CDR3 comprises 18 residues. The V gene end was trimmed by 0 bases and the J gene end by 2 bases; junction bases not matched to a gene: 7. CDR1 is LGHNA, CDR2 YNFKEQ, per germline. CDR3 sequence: CASSQDSGTGVSKNIQYF. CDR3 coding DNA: TGTGCCAGCAGCCAAGATTCCGGGACAGGGGTCTCCAAAAACATTCAGTACTTC.

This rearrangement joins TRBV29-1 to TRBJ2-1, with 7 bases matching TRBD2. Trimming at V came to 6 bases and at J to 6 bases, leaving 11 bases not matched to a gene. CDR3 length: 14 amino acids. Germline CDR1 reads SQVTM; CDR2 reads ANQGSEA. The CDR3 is CSVVRESPGNEQFF. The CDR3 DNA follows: TGCAGCGTAGTGCGGGAGTCCCCGGGCAATGAGCAGTTCTTC.

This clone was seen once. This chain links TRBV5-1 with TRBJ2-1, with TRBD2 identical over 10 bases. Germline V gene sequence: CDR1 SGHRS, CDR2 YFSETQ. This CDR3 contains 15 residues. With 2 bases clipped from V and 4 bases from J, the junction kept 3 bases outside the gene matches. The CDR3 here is CASSLAGGIYNEQFF. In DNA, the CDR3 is TGCGCCAGCAGCTTAGCGGGAGGGATTTACAATGAGCAGTTCTTC.

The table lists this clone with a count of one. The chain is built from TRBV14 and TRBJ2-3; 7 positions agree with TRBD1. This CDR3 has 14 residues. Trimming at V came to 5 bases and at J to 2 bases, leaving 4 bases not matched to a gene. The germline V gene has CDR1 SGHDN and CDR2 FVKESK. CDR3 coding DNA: TGTGCCAGCAGCGCCCAGGGGGTCACAGATACGCAGTATTTT. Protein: CASSAQGVTDTQYF.

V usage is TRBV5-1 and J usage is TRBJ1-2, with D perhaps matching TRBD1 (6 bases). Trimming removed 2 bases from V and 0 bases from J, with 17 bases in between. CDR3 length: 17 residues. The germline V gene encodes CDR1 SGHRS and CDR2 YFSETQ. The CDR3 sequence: CASSLAGSRDTNYGYTF. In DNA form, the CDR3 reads TGCGCCAGCAGCTTAGCGGGCTCAAGGGACACTAACTATGGCTACACCTTC.

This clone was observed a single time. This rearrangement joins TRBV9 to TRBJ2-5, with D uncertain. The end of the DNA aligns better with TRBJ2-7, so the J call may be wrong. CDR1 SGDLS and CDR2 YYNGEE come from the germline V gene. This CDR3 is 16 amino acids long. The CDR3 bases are TGTGCCAGCAGCGTAGGCCCTTCTGATCAAGGCTACGAGCAGTACTTC. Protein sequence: CASSVGPSDQGYEQYF.

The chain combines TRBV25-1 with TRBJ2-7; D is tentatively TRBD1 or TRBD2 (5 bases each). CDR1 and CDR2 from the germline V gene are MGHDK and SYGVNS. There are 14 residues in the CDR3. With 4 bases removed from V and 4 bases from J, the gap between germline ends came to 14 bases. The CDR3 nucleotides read TGTGCCAGCAGTGGTGGGGGTACAGGTTACGAGCAGTACTTC. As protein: CASSGGGTGYEQYF.

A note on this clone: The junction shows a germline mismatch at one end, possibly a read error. CDR3 residues: CASSLTAGGQQFF. The CDR3 bases are TGTGCTAGCAGCTTAACAGCGGGAGGACAGCAGTTCTTC. The chain couples TRBV7-7 to TRBJ2-1; 9 bases map to TRBD2. The CDR3 consists of 13 residues. The germline V gene has CDR1 SSHAT and CDR2 FNYEAQ (reference sequence).

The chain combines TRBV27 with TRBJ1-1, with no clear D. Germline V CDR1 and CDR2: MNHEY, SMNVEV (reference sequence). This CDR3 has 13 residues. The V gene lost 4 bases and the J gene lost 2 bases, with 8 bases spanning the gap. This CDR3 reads CASSSISNTEAFF. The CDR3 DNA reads TGTGCCAGCAGTTCGATAAGTAACACTGAAGCTTTCTTT.